This T cell receptor beta chain comes out of a study of radiation and T cells in renal cell carcinoma. Points from the study as a whole: From baseline, blood top tumor clonotypes peaked at 2 weeks post-radiation.

Regarding time point: baseline pretreatment blood. As for treatment: 15 Gy SBRT to primary tumor, nephrectomy 4 weeks later. TCRdb's table, derived via immunoSEQ multiplex PCR, lists solely in-frame clones and lacks some. The sample holds 100,000 to 150,000 clones, around 84% seen once. Trimming removed 1 base from V and 2 bases from J, with 15 bases in between. The CDR3 consists of 17 residues. CDR1 is SGHVS and CDR2 is FNYEAQ in the germline V gene. For this clone: What it binds is unknown.

The sequences come from blood, collected from a patient whose treatment included radiotherapy and nephrectomy. The chain links TRBV7-6 to TRBJ1-5; possibly TRBD1 for D (5 bases). The receptor was isolated from a woman in her sixties with renal cell carcinoma. Here the CDR3 reads CASSLEAWGDGNQPQHF. DNA of the CDR3: TGTGCCAGCAGCTTAGAGGCTTGGGGGGACGGCAATCAGCCCCAGCATTTT.